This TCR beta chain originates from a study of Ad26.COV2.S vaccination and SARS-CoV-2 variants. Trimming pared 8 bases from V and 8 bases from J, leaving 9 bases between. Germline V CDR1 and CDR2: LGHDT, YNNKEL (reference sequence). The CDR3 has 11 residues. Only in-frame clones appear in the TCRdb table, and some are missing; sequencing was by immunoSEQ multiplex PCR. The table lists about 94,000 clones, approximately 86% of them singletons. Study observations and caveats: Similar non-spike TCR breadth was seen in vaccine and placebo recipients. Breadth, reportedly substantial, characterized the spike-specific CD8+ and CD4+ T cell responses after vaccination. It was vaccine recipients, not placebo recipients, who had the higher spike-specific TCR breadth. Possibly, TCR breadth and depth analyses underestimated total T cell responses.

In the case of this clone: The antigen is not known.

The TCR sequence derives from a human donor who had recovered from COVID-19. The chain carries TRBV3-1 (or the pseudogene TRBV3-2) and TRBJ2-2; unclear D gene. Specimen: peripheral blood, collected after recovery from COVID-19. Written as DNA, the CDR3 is TGTGCCAGCGCTCAAATGGGGGAGCTGTTTTTT. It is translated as CASAQMGELFF.